This TCR beta chain was identified during a study of T-cell reconstitution after alpha-beta-depleted transplantation in children. Unique molecular identifiers featured in how the TCRbeta library was prepared. TCRdb fed the PCR reads into MiXCR, producing one record per CDR3 protein. The sample yields approximately 980,000 distinct CDR3 sequences, around 30% seen once. The CDR3 sequence is 14 residues long. V was cut by 5 bases and J by 2 bases, with 14 bases left in between. The germline gives CDR1 DFQATT, CDR2 SNEGSKA (reference sequence). Here the sequenced sample was PBMCs, mostly from graft donor cells, taken 360 days after TCRalphabeta/CD19-depleted stem cell transplant. The rearrangement links TRBV20-1 to TRBJ2-3, with D possibly TRBD2 on 6 matching bases. This receptor was obtained from a boy younger than two who had a stem cell transplant for SCID, so the T cells may come from the graft donor. This CDR3 reads CSAPSWGLTDTQYF. CDR3 sequence (DNA): TGCAGTGCTCCTTCGTGGGGACTCACAGATACGCAGTATTTT.